This T cell receptor (beta chain) was sequenced during a study of post-analysis software for immune sequencing data. CDR1 and CDR2 from the germline V gene are SNHLY and FYNNEI. The CDR3 is 14 residues long. V was cut by 8 bases and J by 6 bases, with 19 bases left in between. Prepared libraries of TCR beta cDNA carried unique molecular identifiers. TCRdb itself ran the PCR reads through MiXCR, one entry per CDR3 protein. The sample consists of 700,000 to 900,000 distinct CDR3 sequences, 46% of them appearing once. This clonotype was counted once. The antigen is unknown. General study points: Among five TRBV segments more frequent in patients than controls were TRBV5-6, TRBV5-1 and TRBV20-1.

Sequencing was performed on blood. The receptor comes from a girl aged 5 to 17 with multiple sclerosis. The chain has TRBV2 and TRBJ2-5, with D unclear. CDR3 protein: CASGESRTWQTQYF. The CDR3 DNA sequence: TGTGCCAGCGGGGAATCACGGACCTGGCAGACCCAGTACTTC.